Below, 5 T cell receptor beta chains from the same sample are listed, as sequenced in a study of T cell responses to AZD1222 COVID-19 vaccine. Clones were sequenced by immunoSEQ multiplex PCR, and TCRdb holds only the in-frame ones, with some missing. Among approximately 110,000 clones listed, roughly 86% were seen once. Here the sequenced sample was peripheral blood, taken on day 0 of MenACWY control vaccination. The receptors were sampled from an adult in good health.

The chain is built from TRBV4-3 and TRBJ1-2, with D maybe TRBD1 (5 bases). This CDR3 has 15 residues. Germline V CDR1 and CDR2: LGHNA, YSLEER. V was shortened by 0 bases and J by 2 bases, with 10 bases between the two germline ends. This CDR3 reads CASSQDQGLNYGYTF. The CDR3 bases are TGCGCCAGCAGCCAAGACCAGGGCCTAAACTATGGCTACACCTTC.

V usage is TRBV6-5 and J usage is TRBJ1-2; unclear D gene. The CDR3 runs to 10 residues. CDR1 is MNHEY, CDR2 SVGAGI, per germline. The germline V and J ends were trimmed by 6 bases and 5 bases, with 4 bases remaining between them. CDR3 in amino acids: CASSSYGYTF. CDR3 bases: TGTGCCAGCAGCAGTTATGGCTACACCTTC.

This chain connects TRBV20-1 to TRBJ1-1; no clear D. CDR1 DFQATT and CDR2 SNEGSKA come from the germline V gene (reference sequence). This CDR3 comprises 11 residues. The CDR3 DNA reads TGCAGCCCGTTAGAAGGGCCTGAAGCTTTCTTT. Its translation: CSPLEGPEAFF.

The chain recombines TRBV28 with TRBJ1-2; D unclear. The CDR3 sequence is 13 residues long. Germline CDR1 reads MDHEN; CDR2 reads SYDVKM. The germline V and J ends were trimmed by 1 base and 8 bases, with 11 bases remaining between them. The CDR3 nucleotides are TGTGCCAGCAGTTTATCGTCCCGCCCGGGCTACACCTTC. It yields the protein CASSLSSRPGYTF.

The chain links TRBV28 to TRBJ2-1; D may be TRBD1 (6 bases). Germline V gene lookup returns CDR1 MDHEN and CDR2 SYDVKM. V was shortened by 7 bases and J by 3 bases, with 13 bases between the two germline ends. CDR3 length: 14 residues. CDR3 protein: CASTPQGFYNEQFF. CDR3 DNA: TGTGCCAGCACCCCACAGGGATTCTACAATGAGCAGTTCTTC.